These 7 T cell receptor beta chains came from one sample sequenced in a study of regulatory T cells in long-lasting Graves disease. Libraries of TCR beta came from iRepertoire HTBI primers plus Arm-PCR of CDR3 regions. A single record per CDR3 protein comes from TCRdb applying MiXCR to the multiplex PCR reads. Of fewer than 450,000 distinct CDR3 sequences in the sample, over 14% were seen once. The time point is: newly diagnosed GD, antithyroid drugs for less than 3 months. PBMC RNA served as the TCR library source. These data are also associated with another study on T cells in Graves' hyperthyroidism and ophthalmopathy.

This sample comprised peripheral blood mononuclear cells (PBMCs), obtained at new diagnosis, from a patient treated with antithyroid drugs. These receptors all come from a woman aged 40 to 55 with Graves disease.

The CDR3 spells CSAQQASTDTQYF. The CDR3 nucleotides read TGCAGTGCCCAACAGGCCTCCACAGATACGCAGTATTTT. The chain joins TRBV20-1 to TRBJ2-3; TRBD1 might be the D (5 bases). The V end was cut by 6 bases, the J end by 2 bases, with 12 bases between. The germline V gene encodes CDR1 DFQATT and CDR2 SNEGSKA (reference sequence). The CDR3 covers 13 residues.

The chain couples TRBV7-6 to TRBJ2-7; D perhaps matches TRBD2 (6 bases). Germline CDR1 is SGHVS and CDR2 is FNYEAQ. Trimming left V 5 bases short and J 6 bases short, with 20 bases between. CDR3 length: 15 residues. DNA of the CDR3: TGTGCCAGCAGCCGCACTGGGTGGGAGGCAGGCGAGCAGTACTTC. Its protein product is CASSRTGWEAGEQYF. Full variable domain (outside the CDR3, taken from reference TRBV7-6 and TRBJ2-7): GAGVSQSPRYKVTKRGQDVALRCDPISGHVSLYWYRQALGQGPEFLTYFNYEAQQDKSGLPNDRFSAERPEGSISTLTIQRTEQRDSAMYRCASSRTGWEAGEQYFGPGTRLTVT.

In its sample, this clonotype was seen many times. The rearrangement joins TRBV19 to TRBJ2-7; 9 bases fit TRBD1. The CDR3 runs 15 residues. Trimming cost V 5 bases and J 3 bases; bases outside gene matches: 8. CDR1 is LNHDA, CDR2 SQIVND, per germline (reference sequence). For the CDR3, the DNA is TGTGCCAGTAGTCCCCGGGGGACAGGGATCTACGAGCAGTACTTC. This encodes CASSPRGTGIYEQYF.

This clonotype appeared many times. V is TRBV3-1 and J is TRBJ2-7; 11 positions match TRBD1. V trimming: 4 bases; J trimming: 5 bases; junction bases outside the gene matches: 4. This CDR3 comprises 14 residues. The germline V gene encodes CDR1 LGHDT and CDR2 YNNKEL (reference sequence). CDR3 DNA sequence: TGTGCCAGCAGCCCCCGGACAGGGGGCCACGAGCAGTACTTC. It specifies CASSPRTGGHEQYF.

This clonotype was detected ten times or more. The J gene is TRBJ1-1, the V gene TRBV13; D might be TRBD1 (6 bases). V lost 5 bases and J lost 1, with 11 bases in between. This CDR3 has 14 amino acids. Per the germline V gene, CDR1 is PRHDT and CDR2 is FYEKMQ (reference sequence). CDR3 loop: CASSTEGENTEAFF. Here the CDR3 DNA reads TGTGCCAGCAGCACTGAGGGGGAGAACACTGAAGCTTTCTTT.

This clonotype was counted at least ten times. This sequence joins TRBV20-1 and TRBJ2-1; D is ambiguous. The V gene lost 0 bases and the J gene lost 0 bases, with 9 bases spanning the gap. Germline V gives CDR1 DFQATT, CDR2 SNEGSKA (reference sequence). This CDR3 has 15 amino acids. CDR3 in amino acids: CSARDLGTSYNEQFF. CDR3 DNA: TGCAGTGCTAGAGATCTGGGCACCTCCTACAATGAGCAGTTCTTC.

V is TRBV2 and J is TRBJ2-7, with TRBD2 identical over 13 bases. The CDR3 is 15 amino acids. Germline V CDR1 and CDR2: SNHLY, FYNNEI. V lost 1 base and J lost 6; bases outside the gene matches: 3. The CDR3 sequence: CASSEGTSGRGEQYF. The DNA for the CDR3 is TGTGCCAGCAGTGAAGGGACTAGCGGGAGAGGCGAGCAGTACTTC.